This T cell receptor beta chain is from a study of blood T cell repertoires in COVID-19 (dated by TCRdb to between 2020 and 2021). In terms of the full investigation: Collaborator samples came from the United States, Italy and Spain and covered acute and convalescent phases of COVID-19. The dataset comprised deeply sampled blood TCRbeta repertoires from subjects exposed to, actively infected with, or recovered from COVID-19. A de-identified subject ID, COVID-19 status, age in years and sex were almost always included in the sample metadata. The prospective study material was composed of cDNA or gDNA derived from T cells, B-cell-depleted T cells, or PBMCs. The repertoires were made available in a free public database intended to serve as a resource for research on the immune response to SARS-CoV-2. Where HLA class I and class II types were available, the types were taken from metadata supplied by the sample provider, not from assay-based typing. Samples were obtained from the ongoing ImmuneRACE study (first 160 participants) and from 950 to 1,500 subjects provided by 6 global collaborators. General conclusions and limits of the study: Clinical and demographic metadata were provided uncurated, with the amount varying by source and participant.

TCRbeta CDR3 regions were amplified from genomic DNA using the immunoSEQ Assay, a bias-controlled multiplex PCR. Per the original workflow: The number of nucleated cells in each sample was estimated by amplification of reference gene primers within the assay. Sequence reads were collapsed and filtered to measure the absolute abundance of every unique TCRbeta CDR3 rearrangement. For each sample, productive Simpson clonality was calculated as the square root of Simpson's diversity index across productive rearrangements. TCRdb re-hosts the immuneACCESS table, in-frame sequences only. Its copies lack some clones; in the studies checked, an unresolved V gene accounts for under half of them, and the cause for the rest is not known. Clonal size and the V and J genes are those of that table, whereas D and trimming came from the DNA. The sample table lists approximately 120,000 clones, roughly four fifths of them with a count of one. The ten largest clones represent 18% of the sample.

Participants in the prospective study were aged 18 to 89 years, lived in 24 United States geographic areas, and enrolled through a virtual design. In the prospective study, cohorts were assigned on the basis of participant-reported clinical history obtained from a screening survey and a study questionnaire. Recovered participants in ImmuneRACE Cohort 3 were defined as having two consecutive negative NP/OP PCR tests, clearance from a healthcare professional, or resolution of symptoms. Mobile phlebotomists in the prospective study collected whole blood, serum and a nasopharyngeal or oropharyngeal swab from every participant. Participants in the prospective study had the option to provide additional blood draws and questionnaires over a roughly two-month period. Blood samples from the prospective study were shipped frozen or at room temperature prior to DNA extraction. In the germline V gene, CDR1 corresponds to ENHRY and CDR2 to SYGVKD. The CDR3 runs 15 amino acids, cysteine and phenylalanine included. Only CDR3 DNA is held: 45 bases, read in frame from base 1. V is cut by 7 bases and J by 6 bases, and the space between the germline ends is 19 bases.

Concerning this clone itself: Its antigen is currently not known. No base qualities exist here, and no much larger clone lies one base off it.

The sequence came from a man aged 30-40 years who had recovered from COVID-19. The rearranged chain carries TRBV10-3 and TRBJ2-1, with the D gene too uncertain to name. Sample: PBMCs or T cells enriched from blood (not recorded which). CDR3 region: CAITKTEAIANEQFF. The base sequence is TGTGCCATCACCAAGACCGAGGCGATCGCCAATGAGCAGTTCTTC.